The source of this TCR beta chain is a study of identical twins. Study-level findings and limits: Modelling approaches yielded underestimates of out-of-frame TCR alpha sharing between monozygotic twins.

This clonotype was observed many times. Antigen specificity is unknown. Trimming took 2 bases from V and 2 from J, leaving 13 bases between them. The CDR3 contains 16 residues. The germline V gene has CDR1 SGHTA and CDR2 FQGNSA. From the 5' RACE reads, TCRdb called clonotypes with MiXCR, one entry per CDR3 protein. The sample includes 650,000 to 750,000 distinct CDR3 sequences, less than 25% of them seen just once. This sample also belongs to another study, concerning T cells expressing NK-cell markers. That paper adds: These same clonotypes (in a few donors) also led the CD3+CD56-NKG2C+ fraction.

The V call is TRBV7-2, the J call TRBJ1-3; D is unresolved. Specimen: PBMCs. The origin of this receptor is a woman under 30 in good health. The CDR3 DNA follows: TGTGCCAGCAGCTTAAGCCCGCGAGAACCTGGAAACACCATATATTTT. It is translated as CASSLSPREPGNTIYF.